Listed below are T cell receptor beta chains from one sample, sequenced in a study of cytomegalovirus exposure and HLA in healthy donors. Clones were sequenced by immunoSEQ multiplex PCR, and TCRdb holds only the in-frame ones, with some missing. The table has 90,000 to 95,000 clones, roughly 80% seen once; the top ten hold 1% to 1.5%. The sequencing input was PBMCs. The receptors derive from a girl aged 2-10 years in good health and CMV-seropositive. CDR3s include the opening cysteine and the closing phenylalanine or tryptophan. D genes are given only for firm matches. Size tells how often a clone was seen (once, few, many) or the class of an expanded clone, and some rows leave it out.

d_gene	j_gene	abundance	v_gene	CDR3aa	CDR3nt
-	TRBJ1-2	-	TRBV6-5	CASSYSIDTSYGHTF	TGTGCCAGCAGTTACTCTATCGACACGTCCTATGGCCACACCTTC
TRBD2	TRBJ2-1	-	TRBV7-3	CASSSEGGRAYYNEQFF	TGTGCCAGCAGCTCTGAGGGCGGGAGGGCATACTACAATGAGCAGTTCTTC
-	TRBJ1-1	-	TRBV30	CAWSVRGGLRLEAFF	TGTGCCTGGAGTGTACGGGGGGGTCTAAGGCTTGAAGCTTTCTTT
TRBD1	TRBJ2-7	-	TRBV6-5	CASSPGTGSYEQYF	TGTGCCAGCAGTCCCGGGACAGGGTCCTACGAGCAGTACTTC
TRBD1	TRBJ2-2	-	TRBV6-5	CASRPGQGGELFF	TGTGCCAGCAGGCCGGGACAGGGGGGGGAGCTGTTTTTT
TRBD1	TRBJ1-5	-	TRBV6-5	CASSSGTGPQPQHF	TGTGCCAGCAGTTCCGGGACAGGGCCCCAGCCCCAGCATTTT
-	TRBJ1-5	once	TRBV18	CASSPADYSNQPQHF	TGTGCCAGCTCACCTGCGGATTATAGCAATCAGCCCCAGCATTTT
-	TRBJ1-2	-	TRBV5-1	CASSQGYGYTF	TGCGCCAGCAGCCAGGGGTATGGCTACACCTTC
TRBD2	TRBJ2-7	-	TRBV27	CASSYSGRAYEQYF	TGTGCCAGCAGTTACAGCGGGAGGGCCTACGAGCAGTACTTC
TRBD1	TRBJ1-2	few	TRBV30	CAWSAGQLNHYGYTF	TGTGCCTGGAGTGCGGGACAGCTTAATCATTATGGCTACACCTTC
-	TRBJ2-1	-	TRBV6-1	CASSERAQGNEQFF	TGTGCCAGCAGTGAGAGGGCGCAAGGCAATGAGCAGTTCTTC
-	TRBJ2-7	few	TRBV19	CASSIVPESYEQYF	TGTGCCAGTAGTATAGTGCCGGAGTCCTACGAGCAGTACTTC
TRBD2	TRBJ2-5	-	TRBV10-1	CASSEGLISGHGEETQYF	TGCGCCAGCAGTGAGGGCCTTATTAGCGGGCACGGAGAAGAGACCCAGTACTTC
TRBD1	TRBJ2-2	-	TRBV4-3	CASSHPGQASNTGELFF	TGCGCCAGCAGCCATCCCGGACAGGCCTCGAACACCGGGGAGCTGTTTTTT
TRBD2	TRBJ2-7	-	TRBV30	CACLPGLGPYEQYF	TGTGCCTGCCTACCGGGACTAGGACCTTACGAGCAGTACTTC
-	TRBJ2-7	-	TRBV19	CASSIAQLAGEQYF	TGTGCCAGTAGTATAGCCCAATTGGCAGGCGAGCAGTACTTC
-	TRBJ2-1	many	TRBV25-1	CASSEQGYNEQFF	TGTGCCAGCAGTGAACAGGGTTACAATGAGCAGTTCTTC
-	TRBJ2-7	few	TRBV6-5	CASTSYVDLAEQYF	TGTGCCAGCACCAGTTACGTGGATCTAGCCGAGCAGTACTTC
-	TRBJ2-2	-	TRBV6-5	CASENRGGNTGELFF	TGTGCCAGCGAAAACAGGGGGGGGAACACCGGGGAGCTGTTTTTT
-	TRBJ2-2	-	TRBV10-2	CASIPGPGELFF	TGCGCCAGCATTCCAGGGCCCGGGGAGCTGTTTTTT
-	TRBJ2-2	-	TRBV28	CASSSPGQNTGELFF	TGTGCCAGCAGTTCCCCGGGACAGAACACCGGGGAGCTGTTTTTT
TRBD1	TRBJ1-1	-	TRBV7-3	CASSLQGATEAFF	TGTGCCAGCAGCTTACAGGGGGCCACTGAAGCTTTCTTT
TRBD2	TRBJ2-1	-	TRBV5-4	CASSGTSGRVYNEQFF	TGTGCCAGCAGTGGGACTAGCGGGAGAGTATACAATGAGCAGTTCTTC